What follows are 7 T cell receptor beta chains derived from one specimen sequenced in a study of identical twins. TCRdb recomputed calls from the 5' RACE reads with MiXCR, one row per CDR3 protein. The data show about 480,000 distinct CDR3 sequences, around 14% seen once. These data are also associated with another study on yellow fever vaccine responses in identical twins.

Sequencing input: CD4+ T cells sorted from blood. The receptors come from a woman under 30 in good health.

J is TRBJ2-2 and V is TRBV7-2, with 9 positions matching TRBD1. CDR1 is SGHTA and CDR2 is FQGNSA in the germline V gene. J gave up 5 bases and V 0 bases, and 4 bases lay outside the gene matches. This CDR3 contains 16 residues. The CDR3 region is CASSLALTGGTGELFF. The CDR3 bases are TGTGCCAGCAGCTTAGCGCTGACAGGGGGGACCGGGGAGCTGTTTTTT.

The CDR3 sequence is CASSLQKETQYF. The CDR3 DNA follows: TGTGCCAGCAGCCTACAGAAAGAGACCCAGTACTTC. The chain employs TRBV3-1 and TRBJ2-5; D remains ambiguous. This CDR3 is built from 12 residues. The V gene's germline CDR1 is LGHDT and CDR2 YNNKEL (reference sequence). V lost 4 bases to trimming and J lost 3 bases, with 6 bases between them.

This clonotype was detected a few times. V and J are TRBV25-1 and TRBJ2-3; D is ambiguous. CDR1 and CDR2 (germline): MGHDK, SYGVNS. The CDR3 contains 12 residues. Trimming removed 10 bases from V and 5 bases from J, with 13 bases in between. CDR3 coding DNA: TGTGCCACCGGGCCACTCGGAGATACGCAGTATTTT. It translates to CATGPLGDTQYF.

This clonotype came up a few times. This chain connects TRBV20-1 to TRBJ1-1; TRBD1 aligns across 7 bases. Germline V gene data show CDR1 as DFQATT and CDR2 as SNEGSKA (reference sequence). V lost 1 base to trimming and J lost 5 bases; unmatched junction nucleotides: 7. The CDR3 spans 14 residues. The CDR3 DNA follows: TGCAGTGCTAGAGCCGGGACAGCGGGTACTGAAGCTTTCTTT. This sequence encodes CSARAGTAGTEAFF.

The chain recombines TRBV5-1 with TRBJ2-1, with 15 bases fitting TRBD2. The CDR3 spans 18 residues. CDR1 and CDR2 from the germline V gene are SGHRS and YFSETQ. V trimming: 2 bases; J trimming: 9 bases; junction bases outside the gene matches: 12. The CDR3 spells CASSFAGLAGGRLGEQFF. CDR3 bases: TGCGCCAGCAGCTTCGCGGGACTAGCGGGGGGCCGATTGGGTGAGCAGTTCTTC. Supplemented by reference TRBV5-1 and TRBJ2-1, the full variable domain reads KAGVTQTPRYLIKTRGQQVTLSCSPISGHRSVSWYQQTPGQGLQFLFEYFSETQRNKGNFPGRFSGRQFSNSRSEMNVSTLELGDSALYLCASSFAGLAGGRLGEQFFGPGTRLTVL.

The genes are TRBV20-1 and TRBJ2-7; 7 bases map to TRBD1. The CDR3 sequence is 14 residues long. V dropped 1 base and J dropped 3; count of bases not matched to a gene: 6. Germline CDR1 DFQATT, CDR2 SNEGSKA (reference sequence). The CDR3 DNA reads TGCAGTGCTAGAGCCGAGACAGGGATCTACGAGCAGTACTTC. The encoded protein is CSARAETGIYEQYF.

This clonotype was seen more than once but under ten times. J is TRBJ2-7 and V is TRBV11-2; D not certain. The V end was cut by 6 bases, the J end by 3 bases, with 12 bases between. This CDR3 region has 13 residues. From germline, CDR1 is SGHAT and CDR2 FQNNGV. CDR3 nucleotide sequence: TGTGCCAGCAGAACCGGGTCAATCTACGAGCAGTACTTC. Translated: CASRTGSIYEQYF.